This note documents a single T cell receptor beta chain sequence. Antigen unknown. The sample belongs to a study of identical twins. A universal primer binding site was introduced by template switching. The final cDNA contained unique molecular identifiers. TCRdb processed the 5' RACE reads anew with MiXCR; each CDR3 protein has one entry. The data hold 350,000 to 450,000 distinct CDR3 sequences, with about a fifth observed a single time. There were only healthy Caucasians among the donors. Whole-study findings and limits: Twins shared out-of-frame alpha sequences with excess low generation probability. These conclusions were based on statistical analysis (cross-sectional, not following the same donors).

The sequenced material came from naive T cells sorted from blood. The TCR sequence derives from a man aged 45-65 years in good health.

The CDR3 DNA reads TGTGCCTGGGAAGGACCCGGGACACAAAACAATGAGCAGTTCTTC. Its translation is CAWEGPGTQNNEQFF. The chain employs TRBV30 and TRBJ2-1, with D possibly being TRBD1 (6 bases). Germline CDR1 and CDR2: GTSNPN and SVGIG (reference sequence). Trimming cost V 5 bases and J 5 bases, with 19 bases left between them. This CDR3 comprises 15 residues. The whole variable domain, filled in from reference TRBV30 and TRBJ2-1, reads SQTIHQWPATLVQPVGSPLSLECTVEGTSNPNLYWYRQAAGRGLQLLFYSVGIGQISSEVPQNLSASRPQDRQFILSSKKLLLSDSGFYLCAWEGPGTQNNEQFFGPGTRLTVL.